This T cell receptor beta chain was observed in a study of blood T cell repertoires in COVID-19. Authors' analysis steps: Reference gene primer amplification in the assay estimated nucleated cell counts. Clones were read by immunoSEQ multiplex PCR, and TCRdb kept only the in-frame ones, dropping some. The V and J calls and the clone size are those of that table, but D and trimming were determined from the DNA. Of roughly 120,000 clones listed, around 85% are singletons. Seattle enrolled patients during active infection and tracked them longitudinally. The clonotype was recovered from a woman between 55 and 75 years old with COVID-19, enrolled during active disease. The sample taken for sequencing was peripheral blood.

DNA of the CDR3: TGTGCCAGCAGCTTAGTTGGGGAGCCGGCCGGGGAGCTGTTTTTT. This translates into CASSLVGEPAGELFF. V usage is TRBV7-3 and J usage is TRBJ2-2; perhaps TRBD2 as D (5 bases). Germline values: CDR1 SGHTA, CDR2 FQGTGA. This CDR3 region has 15 residues. Trimming shortened V by 2 bases and J by 6 bases, and 13 bases separated the two germline ends.